These 12 T cell receptor beta chains came from one sample sequenced in a study of T cell responses to AZD1222 COVID-19 vaccine. TCRdb's table, derived via immunoSEQ multiplex PCR, lists solely in-frame clones and lacks some. The sample has 150,000 or so clones; under 95% are singletons. Sequences were derived from peripheral blood, sampled on day 0 of AZD1222 vaccination. The receptors shown here come from an adult in good health.

J is TRBJ1-6 and V is TRBV15; possible D gene TRBD1, 5 bases. Germline CDR1 LNHNV, CDR2 YYDKDF (reference sequence). The V end was cut by 1 base, the J end by 7 bases, with 11 bases between. The CDR3 runs to 15 residues. The DNA for the CDR3 is TGTGCCACCAGCAGAGTGGGAGCAGGGAATTCACCCCTCCACTTT. Encoded protein: CATSRVGAGNSPLHF.

The chain recombines TRBV6-5 with TRBJ2-7; no clear D gene. The V and J ends lost 6 bases and 4 bases respectively, with 7 bases between them. Per the germline V gene, CDR1 is MNHEY and CDR2 is SVGAGI. The CDR3 spans 11 residues. The chain's CDR3 is CASSSIYEQYF. The CDR3 DNA is TGTGCCAGCAGCAGTATATACGAGCAGTACTTC.

The chain recombines TRBV3-1 (or the pseudogene TRBV3-2) with TRBJ2-7; 9 bases are shared with TRBD1. Germline CDR1 LGHDT, CDR2 YNNKEL (reference sequence). There are 16 residues in the CDR3. The ends lost 4 bases at V and 2 bases at J; junction bases unmatched: 9. DNA for the CDR3: TGTGCCAGCAGCCGGACAGGGGCCGAACTAGCCTACGAGCAGTACTTC. It codes for CASSRTGAELAYEQYF.

The chain has TRBV5-1 and TRBJ2-6, with D uncertain. V dropped 0 bases and J dropped 2 bases, with 9 bases sitting between them. The CDR3 length is 16 residues. Looked up from germline, CDR1 is SGHRS and CDR2 is YFSETQ. CDR3 sequence: CASSLGRIAGANVLTF. CDR3 DNA sequence: TGCGCCAGCAGCTTGGGTCGGATCGCTGGGGCCAACGTCCTGACTTTC.

The chain couples TRBV27 to TRBJ2-2; 7 bases are shared with TRBD1. The germline gives CDR1 MNHEY, CDR2 SMNVEV (reference sequence). V lost 8 bases and J lost 5; bases outside the gene matches: 8. The CDR3 totals 14 residues. The chain's CDR3 is CASRDSPWTGELFF. The DNA of the CDR3 is TGTGCCAGCCGGGACAGCCCTTGGACCGGGGAGCTGTTTTTT.

This chain uses TRBV5-6 with TRBJ2-4, with a tentative D call TRBD2 (7 bases). V dropped 9 bases and J dropped 3 bases, with 28 bases sitting between them. CDR1 SGHDT and CDR2 YYEEEE come from the germline V gene. The CDR3 runs 18 residues. The CDR3 loop is CATTRGGYTLRGKNIQYF. CDR3 DNA sequence: TGTGCCACCACAAGGGGGGGGTATACCCTGCGGGGCAAAAACATTCAGTACTTC.

The chain links TRBV10-3 to TRBJ2-7; 8 positions match TRBD1. With V trimmed by 4 bases and J by 5 bases, 10 bases remained unmatched. The CDR3 loop spans 15 amino acids. From germline, CDR1 is ENHRY and CDR2 SYGVKD. CDR3 sequence reads: CAISGNHRGVDEQYF. The DNA for the CDR3 is TGTGCCATCAGTGGGAACCACAGGGGGGTCGACGAGCAGTACTTC.

V is TRBV5-1 and J is TRBJ2-7; TRBD1 matches 8 bases. CDR3 length: 14 amino acids. The germline CDR1 and CDR2 sequences are SGHRS and YFSETQ. V lost 2 bases and J lost 5; bases outside the gene matches: 6. The CDR3 sequence: CASSLLQGGDEQYF. The CDR3 coding sequence is TGCGCCAGCAGCTTATTACAGGGGGGTGACGAGCAGTACTTC.

The chain carries TRBV21-1 and TRBJ2-7; the table's TRBD2 call for D was not verified on the DNA. TRBV21-1 is a documented pseudogene. This CDR3 has 13 residues. CDR3 DNA sequence: TGTGCCAGCAGCAAAGTGGGGGGAGGGAAGCAGTACTTC. This encodes CASSKVGGGKQYF.

V and J are TRBV19 and TRBJ2-6; D remains ambiguous. Trimming pared 3 bases from V and 2 bases from J, leaving 5 bases between. The CDR3 has 14 residues. Germline V CDR1 and CDR2: LNHDA, SQIVND (reference sequence). CDR3 DNA sequence: TGTGCCAGTAGTATGGAAACTGGGGCCAACGTCCTGACTTTC. It specifies CASSMETGANVLTF.

The chain employs TRBV7-9 and TRBJ2-5; D possibly corresponds to TRBD1 (5 bases). Per the germline V gene, CDR1 is SEHNR and CDR2 is FQNEAQ (reference sequence). The CDR3 is made up of 14 amino acids. Trimming left V 3 bases short and J 5 bases short, with 13 bases between. CDR3 nucleotides: TGTGCCAGCAGCTTCCCGACAGATCGGGAGACCCAGTACTTC. The encoded protein is CASSFPTDRETQYF.

The gene calls are TRBV4-1 and TRBJ2-7, with D possibly being TRBD2 (6 bases). The CDR3 contains 16 residues. V was pared by 4 bases and J by 3 bases, with 19 bases between. CDR1 is MGHRA and CDR2 is YSYEKL in the germline V gene. The CDR3 DNA reads TGCGCCAGCAGCCGCGGACTCCTCAAGGGACTCTACGAGCAGTACTTC. Translating gives CASSRGLLKGLYEQYF.